Following are 27 T cell receptor beta chains from one sample sequenced in a study of neoadjuvant anti-PD-1 for oral cavity cancer. The time point denotes: after neoadjuvant nivolumab, at surgical resection. Profiling relied on immunoSEQ multiplex PCR, and the TCRdb table lists in-frame clones only, not all of them. The sample has approximately 42,000 clones, 60% to 80% seen once; the top ten hold more than 4%. Sequencing was performed on PBMCs, taken after nivolumab (anti-PD-1) treatment. These receptors all come from a person aged 40 to 85 with oral cavity squamous cell carcinoma.

V is TRBV28 and J is TRBJ2-6; D possibly corresponds to TRBD1 (6 bases). V was pared by 5 bases and J by 1 base, with 6 bases between. CDR3 length: 14 residues. Germline CDR1 reads MDHEN; CDR2 reads SYDVKM. The CDR3 bases are TGTGCCAGCAGTACAGGGTCTGGGGCCAACGTCCTGACTTTC. Translating it yields CASSTGSGANVLTF.

This clone was recorded only once. V and J are TRBV2 and TRBJ2-7; possibly TRBD1 or TRBD2 for D (5 bases each). The CDR3 covers 15 residues. V gave up 4 bases and J gave up 3 bases, with 16 bases separating them. Germline CDR1 reads SNHLY; CDR2 reads FYNNEI. CDR3: CASSGGVNKIYEQYF. The CDR3 DNA reads TGTGCCAGCAGTGGAGGGGTAAATAAAATCTACGAGCAGTACTTC.

This clone was picked up a small number of times. The J gene is TRBJ1-2, the V gene TRBV4-1; D uncertain. CDR1 is MGHRA and CDR2 is YSYEKL in the germline V gene. V was trimmed by 0 bases and J by 1 base, leaving 9 bases between them. The CDR3 totals 15 residues. The CDR3 is CASSQDDDINYGYTF. DNA for the CDR3: TGCGCCAGCAGCCAAGACGACGATATTAACTATGGCTACACCTTC.

The rearrangement links TRBV29-1 to TRBJ1-2, with a weak D call TRBD1 (5 bases). The V end was cut by 4 bases, the J end by 1 base, with 7 bases between. From germline, CDR1 is SQVTM and CDR2 ANQGSEA. This CDR3 spans 12 amino acids. CDR3 sequence reads: CSVGDGNYGYTF. DNA for the CDR3: TGCAGCGTTGGGGACGGTAACTATGGCTACACCTTC. The full variable domain, its missing parts supplied by reference TRBV29-1 and TRBJ1-2, is SAVISQKPSRDICQRGTSLTIQCQVDSQVTMMFWYRQQPGQSLTLIATANQGSEATYESGFVIDKFPISRPNLTFSTLTVSNMSPEDSSIYLCSVGDGNYGYTFGSGTRLTVV.

The chain is built from TRBV5-1 and TRBJ1-6, with D perhaps TRBD1 (5 bases). CDR3 size: 17 residues. Per germline, CDR1 SGHRS and CDR2 YFSETQ. V was pared by 6 bases and J by 0 bases, with 16 bases between. This chain's CDR3 is CASTRQPVSSYNSPLHF. For the CDR3, the DNA is TGCGCCAGCACCCGACAGCCCGTTAGCTCCTATAATTCACCCCTCCACTTT.

The V gene is TRBV27, the J gene TRBJ1-5; D is unresolved. Germline CDR1 is MNHEY and CDR2 is SMNVEV (reference sequence). The CDR3 has 15 residues. The germline V and J ends were trimmed by 4 bases and 0 bases, with 10 bases remaining between them. CDR3 nucleotide sequence: TGTGCCAGCAGTTCCCTGGGCCGTAGCAATCAGCCCCAGCATTTT. Translation: CASSSLGRSNQPQHF.

The chain recombines TRBV6-5 with TRBJ1-2, with D possibly matching TRBD1 (5 bases). This CDR3 has 11 residues. Germline V lookup: CDR1 MNHEY, CDR2 SVGAGI. With 7 bases removed from V and 12 bases from J, the gap between germline ends came to 15 bases. DNA of the CDR3: TGTGCCAGCACCCCTGGGGGGGGGAACACCTTC. This sequence encodes CASTPGGGNTF.

Notes on this clone: Relative to the germline gene, one junction end is altered; a read error may explain this. CDR3 sequence (DNA): TGTGCCAGCACCCCGGGGGGATCCTTCGAGCAGTACTTC. Translation gives CASTPGGSFEQYF. The chain uses TRBV6-5 and TRBJ2-7; the match to TRBD2 covers 7 bases. The germline V gene encodes CDR1 MNHEY and CDR2 SVGAGI. The CDR3 extends over 13 amino acids.

By sample share, this clone is medium-sized. The chain joins TRBV7-9 to TRBJ2-7; 7 bases agree with TRBD2. The CDR3 has 13 residues. CDR1 SEHNR and CDR2 FQNEAQ come from the germline V gene (reference sequence). Unmatched junction bases numbered 6, after V lost 5 bases and J lost 5 bases. CDR3 sequence (DNA): TGTGCCAGCAGCCGCCGGGACTACAACGAGCAGTACTTC. Protein sequence: CASSRRDYNEQYF.

The V gene is TRBV29-1, the J gene TRBJ2-1, with 12 bases that match TRBD2. Unmatched junction bases numbered 13, after V lost 7 bases and J lost 0 bases. Per the germline V gene, CDR1 is SQVTM and CDR2 is ANQGSEA. The CDR3 spans 18 residues. In DNA, the CDR3 is TGCAGCGCCCGAGCCCTTACTAGCGGGGGGAGCTCCTACAATGAGCAGTTCTTC. Its protein product is CSARALTSGGSSYNEQFF.

V usage is TRBV28 and J usage is TRBJ2-7; unclear D gene. CDR3 size: 15 residues. Germline V lookup: CDR1 MDHEN, CDR2 SYDVKM. The V end was cut by 5 bases, the J end by 0 bases, with 14 bases between. Here the CDR3 reads CASSQPRGVSYEQYF. The CDR3, as DNA: TGTGCCAGCAGTCAGCCGCGCGGAGTCTCCTACGAGCAGTACTTC. Complete variable domain (other parts from reference TRBV28 and TRBJ2-7): DVKVTQSSRYLVKRTGEKVFLECVQDMDHENMFWYRQDPGLGLRLIYFSYDVKMKEKGDIPEGYSVSREKKERFSLILESASTNQTSMYLCASSQPRGVSYEQYFGPGTRLTVT.

This clone was seen just once. The rearrangement uses TRBV7-9 and TRBJ1-1, with D unclear. This CDR3 has 13 amino acids. Trimming took 8 bases from V and 3 from J, leaving 13 bases between them. Looked up from germline, CDR1 is SEHNR and CDR2 is FQNEAQ (reference sequence). The CDR3 sequence is CASAGKADTEAFF. The DNA of the CDR3 is TGTGCCAGCGCCGGAAAGGCGGACACTGAAGCTTTCTTT.

The CDR3 spells CASSPGPGTYEQYF. CDR3 nucleotide sequence: TGTGCCAGCAGCCCGGGACCAGGTACCTACGAGCAGTACTTC. This chain uses TRBV5-6 with TRBJ2-7, with D perhaps matching TRBD1 or TRBD2 (5 bases each). The germline gives CDR1 SGHDT, CDR2 YYEEEE. CDR3 size: 14 residues. V gave up 4 bases and J gave up 2 bases, with 13 bases separating them.

The rearrangement joins TRBV29-1 to TRBJ1-1; the D is unclear. The V end was cut by 5 bases, the J end by 4 bases, with 8 bases between. The CDR3 extends over 11 amino acids. Looked up from germline, CDR1 is SQVTM and CDR2 is ANQGSEA. The CDR3 DNA reads as TGCAGCGTTCCTCGGGGCACTGAAGCTTTCTTT. The encoded protein is CSVPRGTEAFF.

In this sample, this clone turned up once. The genes are TRBV27 and TRBJ2-1; D is unclear. Germline-derived CDR1 and CDR2 are MNHEY and SMNVEV (reference sequence). V was cut by 0 bases and J by 1 base, with 7 bases left in between. The CDR3 contains 15 residues. CDR3 DNA: TGTGCCAGCAGTTTATCCCCGGGTTCCTACAATGAGCAGTTCTTC. It encodes CASSLSPGSYNEQFF.

V gene TRBV20-1 combines with J gene TRBJ2-3; TRBD1 is a possible D gene (6 bases). V was shortened by 6 bases and J by 11 bases, with 12 bases between the two germline ends. Germline CDR1 DFQATT, CDR2 SNEGSKA (reference sequence). The CDR3 contains 10 residues. The CDR3 DNA reads TGCAGTGCCCGTCGACAGGAGCAGTATTTT. Its protein product is CSARRQEQYF.

This chain joins TRBV7-2 and TRBJ2-7; D ambiguous. Trimming removed 0 bases from V and 2 bases from J, with 14 bases in between. Germline V gene data show CDR1 as SGHTA and CDR2 as FQGNSA. CDR3 size: 16 residues. This CDR3 reads CASSLASSASTYEQYF. DNA of the CDR3: TGTGCCAGCAGCTTAGCTTCGAGCGCCTCGACCTACGAGCAGTACTTC.

V usage is TRBV9 and J usage is TRBJ2-5; D possibly corresponds to TRBD2 (5 bases). The V and J ends lost 3 bases and 5 bases respectively, with 14 bases between them. CDR3 length: 14 residues. Germline V CDR1 and CDR2: SGDLS, YYNGEE. For the CDR3, the DNA is TGTGCCAGCAGCGCCGGAGGACTTCTCGAGACCCAGTACTTC. It translates to CASSAGGLLETQYF.

This sequence joins TRBV5-1 and TRBJ2-5, with 8 bases lining up with TRBD2. The V gene end was trimmed by 4 bases and the J gene end by 3 bases; junction bases not matched to a gene: 8. The CDR3 is 15 amino acids. Germline values: CDR1 SGHRS, CDR2 YFSETQ. In nucleotides, the CDR3 is TGCGCCAGCAGCCTCGCGGGAGGAGGGGAAGAGACCCAGTACTTC. Its translation is CASSLAGGGEETQYF.

CDR3 region: CASSYSWEQFF. The CDR3 DNA reads TGTGCCAGCAGTTACTCGTGGGAGCAGTTCTTC. The rearrangement links TRBV6-6 to TRBJ2-1; D is uncertain. The CDR3 length is 11 residues. The V gene lost 0 bases and the J gene lost 10 bases, with 4 bases spanning the gap. CDR1 is MNHNY and CDR2 is SVGAGI in the germline V gene (reference sequence).

This sequence joins TRBV28 and TRBJ1-3, with D unresolved. The CDR3 runs 13 residues. Germline V lookup: CDR1 MDHEN, CDR2 SYDVKM. Trimming took off 2 bases at V and 7 bases at J, with 9 bases between the two ends. Here the CDR3 reads CASSLVRGNTIYF. CDR3 in DNA: TGTGCCAGCAGTTTAGTTCGTGGGAACACCATATATTTT.

The chain uses TRBV5-6 and TRBJ1-5; D is uncertain. The CDR3 covers 14 residues. Germline V gene sequence: CDR1 SGHDT, CDR2 YYEEEE. The ends were cut back, 1 base at V and 4 bases at J, with 9 bases in the middle. The CDR3 DNA reads TGTGCCAGCAGCTTGTTCGGCTTTAATCAGCCCCAGCATTTT. As protein: CASSLFGFNQPQHF.

J is TRBJ2-7 and V is TRBV27; D assignment may be TRBD1 or TRBD2 (5 bases each). This CDR3 region has 12 residues. Deletions cut 6 bases from V and 1 base from J, with 7 bases between. The germline V gene encodes CDR1 MNHEY and CDR2 SMNVEV (reference sequence). The CDR3 DNA reads as TGTGCCAGCAGGGGACCTTCCTACGAGCAGTACTTC. Translation gives CASRGPSYEQYF.

This chain links TRBV19 with TRBJ2-7, with a tentative D call TRBD2 (6 bases). Trimming cost V 4 bases and J 2 bases, with 9 bases left between them. The CDR3 runs 13 residues. CDR1 is LNHDA, CDR2 SQIVND, per germline (reference sequence). In nucleotides, the CDR3 is TGTGCCAGTAGTAGAAGGGAGGCCTACGAGCAGTACTTC. Translation: CASSRREAYEQYF. Full variable domain (rest looked up from reference TRBV19 and TRBJ2-7): DGGITQSPKYLFRKEGQNVTLSCEQNLNHDAMYWYRQDPGQGLRLIYYSQIVNDFQKGDIAEGYSVSREKKESFPLTVTSAQKNPTAFYLCASSRREAYEQYFGPGTRLTVT.

This clone was seen once. The chain recombines TRBV7-9 with TRBJ1-1; D not certain. V dropped 1 base and J dropped 0 bases, with 9 bases sitting between them. This CDR3 has 15 residues. CDR1 is SEHNR, CDR2 FQNEAQ, per germline (reference sequence). Here the CDR3 reads CASSLVTGMNTEAFF. CDR3 nucleotide sequence: TGTGCCAGCAGCTTAGTTACGGGGATGAACACTGAAGCTTTCTTT.

The chain links TRBV5-3 to TRBJ2-7, with 10 bases lining up with TRBD1. TRBV5-3 qualifies as an ORF whose function is uncertain. With V trimmed by 3 bases and J by 4 bases, 10 bases remained unmatched. There are 16 residues in the CDR3. DNA of the CDR3: TGTGCCAGAAGCTCAAACCCGGACAGGGGGTTTTACGAGCAGTACTTC. The encoded protein is CARSSNPDRGFYEQYF.

The sample holds one count of this clone. This sequence joins TRBV10-1 and TRBJ2-2; tentatively, D is TRBD2 (6 bases). Germline values: CDR1 WNHNN, CDR2 SYGVQD (reference sequence). Trimming left V 4 bases short and J 5 bases short, with 11 bases between. The CDR3 covers 14 residues. Here the CDR3 DNA reads TGCGCCAGCAGTGGAGGGGAGGCTACCGGGGAGCTGTTTTTT. Its translation is CASSGGEATGELFF.